One sample yielded the 24 T cell receptor beta chains listed below, sequenced in a study of shared clonotypes between healthy human individuals. Assay used: immunoSEQ multiplex PCR; TCRdb lists only in-frame clones, some missing. The profile shows about 2 million clones, just under 95% of them singletons. Naive CD8 cells were CD45RO-negative, positively selected for CCR7, excluding terminally differentiated effector memory CD45RA+ cells. The sample was naive CD8+ T cells sorted from blood. The source is a man aged 18 to 29 in good health.

J is TRBJ2-7 and V is TRBV7-9; D gene ambiguous. Deletions cut 2 bases from V and 2 bases from J, with 10 bases between. Germline CDR1 SEHNR, CDR2 FQNEAQ (reference sequence). CDR3 length: 14 amino acids. The CDR3 region has the DNA TGTGCCAGCAGCTTACCAGAGCCAGCCTACGAGCAGTACTTC. As protein: CASSLPEPAYEQYF.

The CDR3 DNA reads TGCGCCAGCAGCCAAGTAAGAGATACGCAGTATTTT. This encodes CASSQVRDTQYF. V and J are TRBV4-1 and TRBJ2-3; no definite D call. Trimming pared 1 base from V and 5 bases from J, leaving 4 bases between. This CDR3 comprises 12 residues. From germline, CDR1 is MGHRA and CDR2 YSYEKL.

The V gene is TRBV6-5, the J gene TRBJ1-6, with TRBD1 matching 8 bases. With V trimmed by 6 bases and J by 10 bases, 8 bases remained unmatched. This CDR3 is 14 amino acids long. In germline, CDR1 is MNHEY, CDR2 SVGAGI. The CDR3: CASSQDRGGSPLHF. DNA for the CDR3: TGTGCCAGCAGCCAAGACAGGGGAGGATCACCCCTCCACTTT.

This clone was found once. The genes are TRBV21-1 and TRBJ1-1; TRBD1 is the table's D call, not checked against the DNA. TRBV21-1 is described as a pseudogene. The CDR3 runs 14 residues. The CDR3 DNA is TGTGCCAGCAGCAGCGGGTCAGGGGGGACTGAAGCTTTCTTT. Its translation is CASSSGSGGTEAFF.

The rearrangement links TRBV5-1 to TRBJ1-1; 7 bases match TRBD1. V dropped 3 bases and J dropped 0; count of bases not matched to a gene: 11. Germline values: CDR1 SGHRS, CDR2 YFSETQ. The CDR3 loop spans 17 amino acids. The CDR3 coding sequence is TGCGCCAGCAGCTCGACAGGGCAGGCCCCCCTGAACACTGAAGCTTTCTTT. Its translation is CASSSTGQAPLNTEAFF.

This chain connects TRBV7-9 to TRBJ1-1; 9 bases are shared with TRBD1. The CDR3 extends over 17 amino acids. V lost 5 bases and J lost 4; bases outside the gene matches: 14. Germline CDR1 and CDR2: SEHNR and FQNEAQ (reference sequence). Written as DNA, the CDR3 is TGTGCCAGCAGCCTCCCCCCGGGACAGGGATTAGGCACTGAAGCTTTCTTT. Its translation: CASSLPPGQGLGTEAFF.

This chain links TRBV13 with TRBJ2-1; D may match TRBD1 or TRBD2 (5 bases each). The CDR3 totals 16 residues. In germline, CDR1 is PRHDT, CDR2 FYEKMQ (reference sequence). Trimming left V 0 bases short and J 2 bases short, with 11 bases between. In DNA, the CDR3 is TGTGCCAGCAGCTTAGGCGGGACGACCACCTACAATGAGCAGTTCTTC. Translation gives CASSLGGTTTYNEQFF.

This chain connects TRBV6-5 to TRBJ2-5; 12 nucleotides agree with TRBD2. Germline CDR1 and CDR2: MNHEY and SVGAGI. J lost 4 bases, V lost 8 bases, and 2 bases had no gene match. CDR3 size: 13 residues. CDR3 in DNA: TGTGCCAGCGGACTAGCGGGGTTAGAGACCCAGTACTTC. As protein: CASGLAGLETQYF.

This sequence joins TRBV7-9 and TRBJ2-7; D may correspond to TRBD1 or TRBD2 (6 bases each). Germline assignment: CDR1 SEHNR and CDR2 FQNEAQ (reference sequence). The germline V and J ends were trimmed by 2 bases and 3 bases, with 14 bases remaining between them. This CDR3 is built from 15 residues. CDR3 sequence: CASSLMGGGSYEQYF. The CDR3 region has the DNA TGTGCCAGCAGCTTAATGGGGGGCGGCAGCTACGAGCAGTACTTC.

V and J are TRBV10-3 and TRBJ1-2; a weak D match, TRBD1 (6 bases). V was trimmed by 5 bases and J by 4 bases, leaving 14 bases between them. From germline, CDR1 is ENHRY and CDR2 SYGVKD. The CDR3 extends over 14 amino acids. The CDR3 DNA is TGTGCCATCAGTCCAGGGGAGGAGGTCTATGGCTACACCTTC. Its translation: CAISPGEEVYGYTF.

This clone was observed a handful of times. The V call is TRBV5-1, the J call TRBJ1-2; D is perhaps TRBD1 (6 bases). V lost 6 bases and J 6 bases, leaving 15 bases between the germline ends. The germline CDR1 and CDR2 sequences are SGHRS and YFSETQ. This CDR3 spans 13 amino acids. The CDR3 loop is CASNGGGLHGYTF. Here the CDR3 DNA reads TGCGCCAGCAATGGTGGGGGGCTTCATGGCTACACCTTC.

V gene TRBV28 combines with J gene TRBJ1-5, with D perhaps TRBD1 (6 bases). V shed 6 bases and J shed 16 bases, with 19 bases lying between them. Germline assignment: CDR1 MDHEN and CDR2 SYDVKM. The CDR3 has 12 amino acids. CDR3 residues: CASSPWGRDTHF. CDR3 nucleotide sequence: TGTGCCAGCAGCCCTTGGGGTCGGGACACCCATTTT.

V and J are TRBV27 and TRBJ2-1; a possible D gene is TRBD2 (5 bases). Germline CDR1 reads MNHEY; CDR2 reads SMNVEV (reference sequence). V was pared by 5 bases and J by 10 bases, with 21 bases between. There are 15 residues in the CDR3. CDR3 amino acids: CASSPRAGPKSEQFF. CDR3 DNA: TGTGCCAGCAGTCCTCGGGCGGGCCCAAAATCCGAGCAGTTCTTC.

On this clone itself: This same CDR3 is encoded by further DNA sequences in the sample. This sequence joins TRBV9 and TRBJ2-7; 8 positions agree with TRBD2. Germline V gives CDR1 SGDLS, CDR2 YYNGEE. The CDR3 is made up of 15 amino acids. Unmatched junction bases numbered 5, after V lost 3 bases and J lost 0 bases. The DNA of the CDR3 is TGTGCCAGCAGCGCCGGGGGGGAGAGCTCCTACGAGCAGTACTTC. This encodes CASSAGGESSYEQYF. Supplemented by reference TRBV9 and TRBJ2-7, the full variable domain reads DSGVTQTPKHLITATGQRVTLRCSPRSGDLSVYWYQQSLDQGLQFLIQYYNGEERAKGNILERFSAQQFPDLHSELNLSSLELGDSALYFCASSAGGESSYEQYFGPGTRLTVT.

The chain uses TRBV7-9 and TRBJ1-2; 7 nucleotides agree with TRBD1. This CDR3 comprises 14 residues. J gave up 7 bases and V 3 bases, and 8 bases lay outside the gene matches. Per germline, CDR1 SEHNR and CDR2 FQNEAQ (reference sequence). CDR3 coding DNA: TGTGCCAGCAGCTTCGAAGGGGGCAGCGGTGGCTACACCTTC. This encodes CASSFEGGSGGYTF.

The chain couples TRBV27 to TRBJ2-7; 9 nucleotides agree with TRBD1. Per the germline V gene, CDR1 is MNHEY and CDR2 is SMNVEV (reference sequence). The CDR3 loop spans 16 amino acids. With V trimmed by 5 bases and J by 3 bases, 11 bases remained unmatched. The CDR3 spells CASSMTGTGFLYEQYF. The CDR3 DNA reads TGTGCCAGCAGTATGACCGGGACAGGGTTCCTCTACGAGCAGTACTTC.

V is TRBV9 and J is TRBJ2-1; 8 bases agree with TRBD2. The CDR3 has 16 amino acids. Germline trimming cut 3 bases from V and 4 bases from J; bases unmatched to any gene: 9. Per the germline V gene, CDR1 is SGDLS and CDR2 is YYNGEE. As DNA, the CDR3 is TGTGCCAGCAGCGCATATACCGGGACTAGTTACAATGAGCAGTTCTTC. It translates to CASSAYTGTSYNEQFF.

As for this clone: Other DNA sequences within the sample encode an identical CDR3. The chain links TRBV11-2 to TRBJ2-3; maybe TRBD1 (6 bases). Trimming cost V 1 base and J 3 bases, with 14 bases left between them. The CDR3 covers 16 residues. CDR1 is SGHAT, CDR2 FQNNGV, per germline. The CDR3 region is CASSLGPGTGTDTQYF. In DNA form, the CDR3 reads TGTGCCAGCAGCTTAGGACCAGGTACAGGGACAGATACGCAGTATTTT.

About this clone: At the DNA level, this CDR3 is encoded by other sequences in the same sample as well. The V call is TRBV6-5, the J call TRBJ1-5; possible D gene TRBD1, 5 bases. Germline CDR1 and CDR2: MNHEY and SVGAGI. V lost 3 bases and J 6 bases, leaving 9 bases between the germline ends. The CDR3 contains 13 residues. The DNA of the CDR3 is TGTGCCAGCAGTTATCAGGGTGCTCAGCCCCAGCATTTT. This gives the protein CASSYQGAQPQHF.

This chain connects TRBV7-8 to TRBJ1-2, with D unclear. Trimming stripped 2 bases from V and 1 base from J, with 11 bases between. The germline gives CDR1 SGHVS, CDR2 FQNEAQ. The CDR3 loop spans 15 amino acids. This CDR3 is CASSLFSTDNYGYTF. CDR3 sequence (DNA): TGTGCCAGCAGCTTATTTTCCACAGATAACTATGGCTACACCTTC.

The chain links TRBV19 to TRBJ2-1; maybe TRBD1 (5 bases). CDR1 and CDR2 from the germline V gene are LNHDA and SQIVND (reference sequence). V lost 6 bases and J lost 0, with 12 bases in between. CDR3 length equals 15 residues. The CDR3 reads CASRDRTISYNEQFF. The CDR3 DNA reads as TGTGCCAGTAGAGACCGGACAATCTCCTACAATGAGCAGTTCTTC.

The V and J genes are TRBV7-9 and TRBJ2-1; TRBD2 matches at 8 bases. V lost 5 bases and J lost 9; bases outside the gene matches: 15. The CDR3 extends over 16 amino acids. Germline V gives CDR1 SEHNR, CDR2 FQNEAQ (reference sequence). In DNA, the CDR3 is TGTGCCAGCAGCCCCAGGCGGGGGGCCTTATTGGGTGAGCAGTTCTTC. Translated: CASSPRRGALLGEQFF. The full variable domain, its missing parts supplied by reference TRBV7-9 and TRBJ2-1, is DTGVSQNPRHKITKRGQNVTFRCDPISEHNRLYWYRQTLGQGPEFLTYFQNEAQLEKSRLLSDRFSAERPKGSFSTLEIQRTEQGDSAMYLCASSPRRGALLGEQFFGPGTRLTVL.

The chain uses TRBV7-9 and TRBJ2-3; TRBD1 aligns across 9 bases. The CDR3 is 16 amino acids. Germline CDR1 is SEHNR and CDR2 is FQNEAQ (reference sequence). J lost 2 bases, V lost 3 bases, and 6 bases had no gene match. The CDR3, as DNA: TGTGCCAGCAGCTTGGGGGGGACAGGGATCACAGATACGCAGTATTTT. Translation gives CASSLGGTGITDTQYF.

This clone was recorded only once. The chain employs TRBV13 and TRBJ2-5; TRBD2 aligns across 10 bases. CDR3 length: 15 residues. Germline-derived CDR1 and CDR2 are PRHDT and FYEKMQ (reference sequence). J was trimmed by 5 bases and V by 4 bases; bases with no gene match: 7. In DNA form, the CDR3 reads TGTGCCAGCAGCTATATCTCACTAGCGGGGGAGACCCAGTACTTC. Its translation: CASSYISLAGETQYF.